Shown below are 14 T cell receptor beta chains from a single sample sequenced in a study of blood T cell repertoires in COVID-19. TCRdb keeps only in-frame clones here, not all; method: immunoSEQ multiplex PCR. The data contain tens of thousands of clones, 75% to 90% of them seen just once; the ten biggest clones take up under 5.5%. Input material: peripheral blood. The receptor source for this set is a woman in her 70s with acute or convalescent COVID-19.

This clone has only one observation. V and J are TRBV7-2 and TRBJ1-2; 8 nucleotides match TRBD1. The CDR3 is made up of 15 amino acids. The V and J ends lost 1 base and 8 bases, in that order; junction bases with no gene match: 9. Germline V CDR1 and CDR2: SGHTA, FQGNSA. The CDR3 bases are TGTGCCAGCAGCTTAGAACGGCCAGGGGGCTCGGGCTACACCTTC. Its translation: CASSLERPGGSGYTF. The full variable domain, rest sourced from reference TRBV7-2 and TRBJ1-2, is GAGVSQSPSNKVTEKGKDVELRCDPISGHTALYWYRQSLGQGLEFLIYFQGNSAPDKSGLPSDRFSAERTGGSVSTLTIQRTQQEDSAVYLCASSLERPGGSGYTFGSGTRLTVV.

This clone was detected only a few times. This chain uses TRBV5-1 with TRBJ1-6; 7 nucleotides line up with TRBD1. CDR3 size: 15 residues. Germline CDR1 reads SGHRS; CDR2 reads YFSETQ. V lost 4 bases to trimming and J lost 4 bases; unmatched junction nucleotides: 5. The CDR3 DNA sequence: TGCGCCAGCAGCGGACGGGACAGTTATAATTCACCCCTCCACTTT. Its protein is CASSGRDSYNSPLHF.

The chain carries TRBV6-4 and TRBJ1-1; D is undetermined. The germline CDR1 and CDR2 sequences are MRHNA and SNTAGT. V lost 4 bases, J lost 0 bases, and 6 bases lay in between. The CDR3 sequence is 13 residues long. This CDR3 is CASSASMNTEAFF. In DNA form, the CDR3 reads TGTGCCAGCAGTGCGAGTATGAACACTGAAGCTTTCTTT.

The chain is built from TRBV5-1 and TRBJ2-7, with D perhaps TRBD1 (6 bases). CDR1 is SGHRS and CDR2 is YFSETQ in the germline V gene. The ends were cut back, 4 bases at V and 3 bases at J, with 14 bases in the middle. The CDR3 is made up of 14 amino acids. The CDR3 DNA sequence: TGCGCCAGCAGCCAAAACCGGGACAACTACGAGCAGTACTTC. This translates into CASSQNRDNYEQYF.

The chain recombines TRBV7-9 with TRBJ1-2, with TRBD1 matching over 8 bases. In germline, CDR1 is SEHNR, CDR2 FQNEAQ (reference sequence). This CDR3 spans 15 amino acids. Germline trimming cut 4 bases from V and 1 base from J; bases unmatched to any gene: 5. CDR3 residues: CASSSGQDLNYGYTF. In DNA, the CDR3 is TGTGCCAGCAGCTCGGGACAGGACCTTAACTATGGCTACACCTTC. The full variable domain, its missing parts supplied by reference TRBV7-9 and TRBJ1-2, is DTGVSQNPRHKITKRGQNVTFRCDPISEHNRLYWYRQTLGQGPEFLTYFQNEAQLEKSRLLSDRFSAERPKGSFSTLEIQRTEQGDSAMYLCASSSGQDLNYGYTFGSGTRLTVV.

The CDR3 DNA is TGTGCCAGCAGCTTCGACAGGGGATCAAACTATGGCTACACCTTC. Encoded protein: CASSFDRGSNYGYTF. The V gene is TRBV7-9, the J gene TRBJ1-2, with 8 nucleotides matching TRBD1. The CDR3 length is 15 residues. Germline values: CDR1 SEHNR, CDR2 FQNEAQ (reference sequence). Trimming cost V 3 bases and J 2 bases; bases outside gene matches: 5.

The V call is TRBV19, the J call TRBJ1-2, with 7 nucleotides matching TRBD1. This CDR3 comprises 15 residues. In germline, CDR1 is LNHDA, CDR2 SQIVND (reference sequence). V lost 0 bases, J lost 3 bases, and 4 bases stayed unmatched. The CDR3 sequence: CASSIETGRYYGYTF. CDR3 coding DNA: TGTGCCAGTAGTATAGAGACAGGGCGATACTATGGCTACACCTTC.

The rearrangement uses TRBV3-1 (or the pseudogene TRBV3-2) and TRBJ2-1; D possibly corresponds to TRBD2 (5 bases). Trimming removed 4 bases at V and 9 bases at J, with 10 bases between. Germline loops: CDR1 LGHDT, CDR2 YNNKEL (reference sequence). This CDR3 has 12 amino acids. The CDR3 loop is CASSPSGFEQFF. The CDR3 nucleotides read TGTGCCAGCAGCCCATCGGGGTTTGAGCAGTTCTTC.

The chain employs TRBV21-1 and TRBJ1-2. TRBV21-1 is listed as a pseudogene. The CDR3 sequence is 19 residues long. CDR3 residues: CASSNPFVPGRLENYGYTF. The CDR3 bases are TGTGCCAGCAGCAATCCCTTCGTGCCAGGGCGACTAGAGAACTATGGCTACACCTTC.

The chain joins TRBV24-1 to TRBJ2-3; 8 positions agree with TRBD1. The CDR3 loop spans 14 amino acids. The V gene end was trimmed by 7 bases and the J gene end by 1 base; junction bases not matched to a gene: 3. From germline, CDR1 is KGHDR and CDR2 SFDVKD. DNA of the CDR3: TGTGCCACCAGCGGACAGGGTCGCACAGATACGCAGTATTTT. This encodes CATSGQGRTDTQYF.

The CDR3: CASGSGQRPPLEQYF. CDR3 DNA sequence: TGTGCCAGCGGATCGGGACAGCGGCCTCCTCTCGAGCAGTACTTC. This chain connects TRBV6-6 to TRBJ2-7; TRBD1 matches at 7 bases. V lost 8 bases and J lost 6; bases outside the gene matches: 16. CDR1 is MNHNY, CDR2 SVGAGI, per germline (reference sequence). The CDR3 contains 15 residues.

This chain connects TRBV4-1 to TRBJ1-3; 7 bases are shared with TRBD1. Losses at the gene ends were 1 base for V and 0 bases for J; bases not matched to a gene: 12. The CDR3 contains 19 residues. Germline-derived CDR1 and CDR2 are MGHRA and YSYEKL. The CDR3 region has the DNA TGCGCCAGCAGCCAAGTAAGGGGCCCAGGGGGAAACTCTGGAAACACCATATATTTT. Protein sequence: CASSQVRGPGGNSGNTIYF.

This CDR3 reads CASSSWTSGGATTDTQYF. CDR3 coding DNA: TGTGCCAGCAGCAGCTGGACTAGCGGGGGGGCAACCACAGATACGCAGTATTTT. The rearrangement joins TRBV7-9 to TRBJ2-3, with TRBD2 matching over 15 bases. Germline loops: CDR1 SEHNR, CDR2 FQNEAQ (reference sequence). The V segment lost 5 bases and the J segment 2 bases; nucleotides outside the gene matches: 8. CDR3 length: 18 amino acids.

V and J are TRBV11-2 and TRBJ1-1; 9 positions match TRBD1. CDR1 is SGHAT and CDR2 is FQNNGV in the germline V gene. With V trimmed by 5 bases and J by 3 bases, 10 bases remained unmatched. The CDR3 runs to 16 residues. CDR3 in amino acids: CASSALRDRADTEAFF. Here the CDR3 DNA reads TGTGCCAGCAGCGCTCTCAGGGACAGGGCTGACACTGAAGCTTTCTTT.